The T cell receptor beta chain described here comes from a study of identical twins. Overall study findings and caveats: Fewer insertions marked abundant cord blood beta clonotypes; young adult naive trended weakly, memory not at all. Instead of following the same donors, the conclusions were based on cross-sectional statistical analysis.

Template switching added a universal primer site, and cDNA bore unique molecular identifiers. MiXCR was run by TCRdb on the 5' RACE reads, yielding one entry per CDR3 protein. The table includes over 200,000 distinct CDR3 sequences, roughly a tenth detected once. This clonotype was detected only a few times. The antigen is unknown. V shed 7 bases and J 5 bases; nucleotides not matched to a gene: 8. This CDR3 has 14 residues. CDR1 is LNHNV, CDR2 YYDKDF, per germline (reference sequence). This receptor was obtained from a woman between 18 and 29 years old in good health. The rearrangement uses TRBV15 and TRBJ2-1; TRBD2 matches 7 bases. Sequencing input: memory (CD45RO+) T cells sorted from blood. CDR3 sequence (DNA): TGTGCCACCACCCAGGGCGGGAGAGACAATGAGCAGTTCTTC. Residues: CATTQGGRDNEQFF.